A single sample gave rise to the 9 T cell receptor beta chains below, sequenced in a study of coeliac disease. Data came from immunoSEQ multiplex PCR; TCRdb stores just in-frame clones and leaves some out. Among 4,000 to 5,500 clones listed, about 71% were seen once. The material sequenced was lymphocytes from the gut lamina propria. These receptors all stem from a man aged 18 to 29 with celiac disease on a gluten-free diet.

This chain links TRBV27 with TRBJ1-3, with 7 bases identical to TRBD1. V shed 4 bases, J shed 0 bases, and the junction held 9 bases outside the gene matches. Per germline, CDR1 MNHEY and CDR2 SMNVEV (reference sequence). This CDR3 is built from 17 residues. CDR3 loop: CASSSTKTGLSGNTIYF. The CDR3 DNA is TGTGCCAGCAGTTCAACCAAGACAGGGCTCTCTGGAAACACCATATATTTT.

The V call is TRBV5-5, the J call TRBJ2-7; possible D gene TRBD1, 5 bases. This CDR3 spans 14 amino acids. Per germline, CDR1 SGHKS and CDR2 YYEKEE (reference sequence). V dropped 4 bases and J dropped 7 bases, with 18 bases sitting between them. The CDR3 sequence is CASSLVAGPREQYF. The CDR3, as DNA: TGTGCCAGCAGCCTTGTGGCAGGGCCAAGGGAGCAGTACTTC.

V usage is TRBV7-9 and J usage is TRBJ2-4; 14 bases line up with TRBD2. Germline trimming cut 3 bases from V and 8 bases from J; bases unmatched to any gene: 6. CDR1 is SEHNR, CDR2 FQNEAQ, per germline (reference sequence). The CDR3 consists of 16 residues. The CDR3 DNA is TGTGCCAGCAGCTTCGGACTAGCGGGGGGTGGGTACATTCAGTACTTC. This translates into CASSFGLAGGGYIQYF.

The chain joins TRBV4-3 to TRBJ1-2; D may be TRBD1 (5 bases). V was cut by 2 bases and J by 8 bases, with 12 bases left in between. The CDR3 sequence is 13 residues long. Germline CDR1 reads LGHNA; CDR2 reads YSLEER. The DNA for the CDR3 is TGCGCCAGCAGCCAAAGACGGGGGGACGGCTACACCTTC. It specifies CASSQRRGDGYTF.

There are a few counts of this clone. The rearrangement uses TRBV12-5 and TRBJ2-2; 9 bases map to TRBD2. Germline CDR1 is LGHNT and CDR2 is FRNRAP. The CDR3 has 17 residues. V lost 3 bases and J lost 7; bases outside the gene matches: 12. The CDR3 sequence is CASGFPASGGWGGELFF. CDR3 DNA sequence: TGTGCTAGTGGTTTTCCTGCCAGCGGGGGGTGGGGCGGGGAGCTGTTTTTT.

Only a few counts were recorded for this clone. The genes are TRBV14 and TRBJ1-4, with D possibly TRBD1 on 6 matching bases. There are 15 residues in the CDR3. Deletions cut 4 bases from V and 1 base from J, with 10 bases between. Germline V gives CDR1 SGHDN, CDR2 FVKESK. The CDR3 loop is CASSRPGQTNEKLFF. In DNA form, the CDR3 reads TGTGCCAGCAGCCGACCGGGACAAACTAATGAAAAACTGTTTTTT.

The rearrangement uses TRBV4-3 and TRBJ2-6, with D possibly matching TRBD1 (5 bases). Trimming left V 1 base short and J 1 base short, with 20 bases between. CDR1 is LGHNA and CDR2 is YSLEER in the germline V gene. The CDR3 is 20 residues long. The CDR3, as DNA: TGCGCCAGCAGCCAAGTTATAGGTGCCAGGGAAGTTTCTGGGGCCAACGTCCTGACTTTC. Translation: CASSQVIGAREVSGANVLTF.

The chain employs TRBV7-7 and TRBJ2-2; TRBD2 is a possible D gene (7 bases). Germline V gene sequence: CDR1 SSHAT, CDR2 FNYEAQ (reference sequence). Trimming removed 8 bases at V and 2 bases at J, with 15 bases between. This CDR3 region has 15 residues. CDR3 sequence reads: CASSAGAQNTGELFF. CDR3 bases: TGTGCCAGCTCGGCGGGGGCGCAAAACACCGGGGAGCTGTTTTTT.

The chain recombines TRBV6-1 with TRBJ1-2; maybe TRBD1 (6 bases). Trimming left V 8 bases short and J 0 bases short, with 13 bases between. This CDR3 comprises 14 residues. Germline CDR1 MNHNS, CDR2 SASEGT. CDR3 sequence (DNA): TGTGCCAGCGCGAGTGGGGGCTCTAACTATGGCTACACCTTC. Protein: CASASGGSNYGYTF.